The clone carrying this T cell receptor beta chain was counted only a few times. Its cognate antigen is unknown. Quantitative molecular-barcoded 5'-RACE generated the TCR beta libraries. TCRdb itself ran the 5' RACE reads through MiXCR, one entry per CDR3 protein. The table includes just under 550,000 distinct CDR3 sequences, about 13% detected once. The data were obtained in a study of CD8 T cells in ankylosing spondylitis. General study points: Blood of patients with ankylosing spondylitis appeared to be characterized by a TCR beta motif of eight highly homologous variants. Clones linked to disease were reported to show significant enrichment in matched ankylosing spondylitis synovial fluid.

The receptor comes from a male donor with ankylosing spondylitis. The material sequenced was blood, either unsorted or a sorted T cell fraction (not recorded which).

CDR3 nucleotide sequence: TGTGCCAGCAGTGAAGTCCGGGAGGGCGGCTACGAGCAGTACTTC. Protein product: CASSEVREGGYEQYF. This rearrangement joins TRBV6-1 to TRBJ2-7, with 8 bases aligning to TRBD2. CDR1 MNHNS and CDR2 SASEGT come from the germline V gene. The CDR3 loop spans 15 amino acids. Germline trimming cut 1 base from V and 3 bases from J; bases unmatched to any gene: 5.